This T cell receptor beta chain was sequenced during a study of cytomegalovirus exposure and HLA in healthy donors. Libraries were prepared by immunoSEQ multiplex PCR; TCRdb keeps only in-frame clonotypes and omits some of them. Of around 50,000 clones listed, approximately 95% are singletons. As to this clone: The antigen remains unidentified.

General study findings and limits: Subsequent analysis showed first-cohort TCR clusters tending to co-occur in 120 validation repertoires. Diagnosis of cytomegalovirus status made by the classifier reportedly showed high specificity and sensitivity.

The CDR3 spans 14 residues. CDR1 LNHNV and CDR2 YYDKDF come from the germline V gene (reference sequence). V lost 0 bases, J lost 6 bases, and 11 bases lay in between. The sample comprised PBMCs. The J gene is TRBJ1-2, the V gene TRBV15; weak D call: TRBD1 (5 bases). This clonotype originated in a young woman in good health and CMV-seronegative. The CDR3 reads CATSRDLWGDGYTF. In DNA form, the CDR3 reads TGTGCCACCAGCAGAGATCTTTGGGGGGATGGCTACACCTTC.